The 2 T cell receptor beta chains reported below all come from one sample, sequenced in a study of patients and donors after allogeneic stem cell transplantation. TCRdb ran MiXCR on the RT-PCR reads and lists one entry per CDR3 protein. The table has some 230,000 distinct CDR3 sequences, around an eighth seen once. Sequenced material: blood, either unsorted or a sorted T cell fraction (not recorded which). These receptors came from a human donor who was either an allogeneic HSCT recipient or a stem cell or donor lymphocyte infusion donor (not recorded which). It is not recorded whose cells these are; they may come from a transplant donor.

The chain carries TRBV5-4 and TRBJ1-2; 8 nucleotides align to TRBD1. The CDR3 totals 14 residues. The J segment lost 4 bases and the V segment lost 1 base, leaving 3 bases of the junction unmatched. Germline assignment: CDR1 SGHNT and CDR2 YYREEE (reference sequence). For the CDR3, the DNA is TGTGCCAGCAGCTTGTACGGACAGGGCTATGGCTACACCTTC. Translated: CASSLYGQGYGYTF. Based on the CDR3 plus reference TRBV5-4 and TRBJ1-2, the full variable domain is ETGVTQSPTHLIKTRGQQVTLRCSSQSGHNTVSWYQQALGQGPQFIFQYYREEENGRGNFPPRFSGLQFPNYSSELNVNALELDDSALYLCASSLYGQGYGYTFGSGTRLTVV.

This chain joins TRBV6-5 and TRBJ2-1, with D unclear. Germline V gene lookup returns CDR1 MNHEY and CDR2 SVGAGI. The CDR3 sequence is 12 residues long. The V and J ends lost 6 bases and 7 bases respectively, with 10 bases between them. CDR3 residues: CASRRNENEQFF. CDR3 DNA: TGTGCCAGCAGAAGGAATGAGAATGAGCAGTTCTTC.